This TCR beta chain was documented in a study of technical replicates of blood from several donors. V lost 5 bases, J lost 3 bases, and 10 bases stayed unmatched. This CDR3 is 16 amino acids long. Germline values: CDR1 LNHDA, CDR2 SQIVND (reference sequence). Measured with immunoSEQ multiplex PCR; TCRdb has only the in-frame clones, and not every one. Here the sample spans 60,000 to 85,000 clones, roughly 90% being singletons. The chain combines TRBV19 with TRBJ2-5; 9 bases match TRBD2. The TCR sequence derives from a human donor in good health. The sequencing sample was made of T cells isolated from PBMCs. CDR3: CASSEEGTSYEETQYF. Written as DNA, the CDR3 is TGTGCCAGTAGTGAGGAGGGGACTAGCTATGAAGAGACCCAGTACTTC.